This T cell receptor beta chain was captured by sequencing in a study of blood T cell repertoires in COVID-19. Study background: From T cells, B-cell-depleted T cells, or PBMCs came the material, which was cDNA or gDNA.

Before being deemed recovered, Cohort 3 donors had two negative PCRs, clearance, or symptom resolution. Comments on this clone: This sample includes further DNA sequences coding for the same CDR3.

The table came from immunoSEQ multiplex PCR; TCRdb's copy has only in-frame clones and leaves some out. The sample records roughly 250,000 clones, roughly 88% being singletons. Germline values: CDR1 MNHEY, CDR2 SMNVEV (reference sequence). J gave up 1 base and V 4 bases, and 3 bases lay outside the gene matches. The CDR3 has 14 amino acids. This chain uses TRBV27 with TRBJ1-1; 7 nucleotides line up with TRBD1. The source of this sequence is a woman in her 50s who had recovered from COVID-19. The sequencing input was PBMCs or T cells enriched from blood (not recorded which). CDR3 DNA sequence: TGTGCCAGCAGTTCCCGACAGGGGAACACTGAAGCTTTCTTT. Translation gives CASSSRQGNTEAFF.